This section outlines one T cell receptor (beta chain) sequence together with its context. The antigen is undetermined. Carrying UMI labels, the TRB cDNA libraries were prepared through 5' RACE. TCRdb derives one entry per CDR3 protein from the 5' RACE reads, leaving out DNA. The table for this sample gives over 55,000 distinct CDR3 sequences. This record belongs to a study of CXCR3-negative and CXCR3-positive naive CD8 T cells. Whole-study results and caveats: Comparably high diversity was seen in both naive subsets, and much lower diversity in memory CD8+ cells. After cryopreservation, expression of CXCR3 was partially reduced, and most assays were run with fresh PBMCs. With respect to TRBV-TRBJ usage, naive CXCR3-negative and CXCR3-positive cells were similar; memory differed. Greater hydrophobicity was found in TRB CDR3s of CXCR3-positive naive cells than of CXCR3-negative naive cells.

The CDR3 is made up of 12 amino acids. Germline CDR1 is MNHEY and CDR2 is SMNVEV (reference sequence). The sequenced material came from naive CXCR3+ CD8+ T cells from blood. Subset indicated: CD45RO-CCR7+CD27+CD95- naive CD8+ T cells expressing CXCR3 (TNR3+). The sequence was obtained from a human donor in good health. Some clones in this sample may be carry-over from other donors' samples. The chain is built from TRBV27 and TRBJ2-7. The CDR3 sequence: CASSESPYEQYF.